This TCR beta chain was observed in a study of beta chain features in type 1 diabetes. About the research overall: Taken together, all samples contributed 107,917,701 examined sorted cells.

Findings and caveats of the study: Type 1 diabetes patients had VDJ junctions that carried fewer insertions and more deletions. In all four CD4+ subsets, TCRB CDR3 length was significantly, moderately reduced in type 1 diabetes.

Sequencing targeted expressed TCRB transcripts, as all isolated RNA had been reverse transcribed. The method was immunoSEQ multiplex PCR; TCRdb's version includes in-frame clones alone and lacks a portion of them. In the table there are some 660,000 clones, over 12% of which are singletons. CD4+ naive, central memory, regulatory and stem cell-like memory cells were sorted via CD45RO/CCR7/CD25/CD127/CD95/CD27. This clone was found a few times. Its antigen is undetermined. Trimming at V came to 4 bases and at J to 6 bases, leaving 5 bases not matched to a gene. CDR1 and CDR2 from the germline V gene are LGHNA and YNFKEQ. This CDR3 has 14 amino acids.

Specimen: naive CD4+ T cells from blood. The receptor was isolated from a young man with type 1 diabetes. The chain employs TRBV4-2 and TRBJ1-1; 10 bases are shared with TRBD1. CDR3 DNA sequence: TGTGCCAGCAGCCCGGACAGGGGGTGGGCTGAAGCTTTCTTT. Encoded protein: CASSPDRGWAEAFF.